These 24 T cell receptor beta chains originate from one sample sequenced in a study of T cells after yellow fever vaccination (dated by TCRdb to between 2018 and 2020). The treatment or condition label, read with the paper, signifies: live attenuated yellow fever vaccine strain. The method behind the library was 5' RACE. TCRdb records Illumina NovaSeq 6000 as the sequencer. TCRdb handled the public reads itself, with Q25 trimming in fastp and clone calling in MiXCR, and kept productive beta chains. Under each unique CDR3 protein, matching rows form one entry showing the most common genes and DNA. This sample gives about 340,000 distinct CDR3 sequences in total; under 5% of them show up just once. 20% to 30% of the sample goes to the ten largest clones. The starting material was PBMCs, obtained 5 days after the yellow fever booster vaccination. All receptors derive from a man between 18 and 35 years old who received the YFV17D yellow fever vaccine.

There are a few counts of this clonotype. The rearrangement links TRBV20-1 to TRBJ1-6; no clear D gene. Per germline, CDR1 DFQATT and CDR2 SNEGSKA (reference sequence). Trimming shortened V by 5 bases and J by 0 bases, and 8 bases separated the two germline ends. The CDR3 runs 14 residues. CDR3 residues: CSAGEGSYNSPLHF. In nucleotides, the CDR3 is TGCAGTGCTGGGGAGGGCTCCTATAATTCACCCCTCCACTTT.

The rearrangement joins TRBV3-1 to TRBJ2-3; D is undetermined. The CDR3 sequence is 15 residues long. V was shortened by 2 bases and J by 3 bases, with 12 bases between the two germline ends. CDR1 and CDR2 from the germline V gene are LGHDT and YNNKEL (reference sequence). CDR3 amino acids: CASSQTSDGTDTQYF. CDR3 bases: TGTGCCAGCAGCCAAACCTCCGACGGGACAGATACGCAGTATTTT.

This clonotype showed up many times. The chain uses TRBV3-1 and TRBJ1-4; no clear D. Trimming stripped 1 base from V and 7 bases from J, with 10 bases between. The CDR3 loop spans 14 amino acids. Germline V lookup: CDR1 LGHDT, CDR2 YNNKEL (reference sequence). CDR3 region: CASSQAPTPEKLFF. The CDR3 DNA reads TGTGCCAGCAGCCAAGCTCCAACCCCTGAAAAACTGTTTTTT.

A few counts support this clonotype. V gene TRBV4-3 combines with J gene TRBJ2-6; 7 nucleotides match TRBD1. V lost 3 bases, J lost 3 bases, and 14 bases stayed unmatched. CDR3 length: 19 residues. CDR1 is LGHNA and CDR2 is YSLEER in the germline V gene. The CDR3: CASSHSSVRGLRGANVLTF. The CDR3 bases are TGCGCCAGCAGCCATTCTTCAGTCAGGGGGTTACGTGGGGCCAACGTCCTGACTTTC.

This clonotype has just a few counts. The V and J genes are TRBV10-3 and TRBJ1-5; D perhaps matches TRBD1 (5 bases). V was clipped by 2 bases and J by 7 bases, with 12 bases between them. CDR3 length: 14 amino acids. Germline lookup yields CDR1 ENHRY and CDR2 SYGVKD. CDR3 bases: TGTGCCATCAGTGAGGGACGGGGGGGACAGCCCCAGCATTTT. As protein: CAISEGRGGQPQHF.

This clonotype was recorded many times. This rearrangement joins TRBV7-2 to TRBJ2-3; D not certain. Germline CDR1 and CDR2: SGHTA and FQGNSA. The CDR3 totals 13 residues. The ends were cut back, 2 bases at V and 5 bases at J, with 8 bases in the middle. CDR3 sequence: CASSLSRQDTQYF. The DNA for the CDR3 is TGTGCCAGCAGCTTAAGCCGGCAAGATACGCAGTATTTT.

This clonotype has ten or more counts. CDR3 in amino acids: CASSHDAMNTGELFF. The DNA of the CDR3 is TGTGCCAGCAGTCACGACGCCATGAACACCGGGGAGCTGTTTTTT. This rearrangement joins TRBV12-3 or TRBV12-4 to TRBJ2-2; D not certain. The CDR3 is 15 amino acids. V lost 5 bases and J 1 base, leaving 11 bases between the germline ends.

This chain joins TRBV4-1 and TRBJ1-5; D uncertain. The CDR3 length is 15 residues. Per the germline V gene, CDR1 is MGHRA and CDR2 is YSYEKL. With 4 bases removed from V and 1 base from J, the gap between germline ends came to 11 bases. CDR3 amino acids: CASSRRWVSNQPQHF. CDR3 in DNA: TGCGCCAGCAGCCGGCGGTGGGTGAGCAATCAGCCCCAGCATTTT.

This clonotype came up many times. The J gene is TRBJ2-4, the V gene TRBV21-1; the DNA was not compared with TRBD1, the D call given in the table. TRBV21-1 is classified as a pseudogene. The CDR3 totals 18 residues. DNA of the CDR3: TGTGCCAGCCCCTTGAACGGGACAGGGGGCGACGCCAAAAACATTCAGTACTTC. Protein sequence: CASPLNGTGGDAKNIQYF.

This clonotype was found a few times. The chain carries TRBV18 and TRBJ2-5; D is undetermined. The CDR3 runs 14 residues. The germline V gene encodes CDR1 KGHSH and CDR2 LQKENI. V shed 2 bases and J shed 2 bases, with 9 bases lying between them. The CDR3 here is CASSPWAGQETQYF. In DNA form, the CDR3 reads TGTGCCAGCTCACCATGGGCTGGACAAGAGACCCAGTACTTC.

This clonotype was seen many times. The V call is TRBV12-3 or TRBV12-4, the J call TRBJ2-7; TRBD1 matches 7 bases. J gave up 0 bases and V 9 bases, and 8 bases lay outside the gene matches. The CDR3 is 14 residues long. CDR3 sequence: CASRGQGLSYEQYF. The CDR3 coding sequence is TGTGCCAGTAGGGGGCAGGGTCTCTCCTACGAGCAGTACTTC.

There are a few counts of this clonotype. The chain couples TRBV28 to TRBJ1-1; D may be TRBD1 (5 bases). From germline, CDR1 is MDHEN and CDR2 SYDVKM. Trimming cost V 8 bases and J 1 base, with 17 bases left between them. The CDR3 loop spans 15 amino acids. CDR3: CASRRGALGNTEAFF. DNA of the CDR3: TGTGCCAGCCGCCGCGGGGCCCTTGGGAACACTGAAGCTTTCTTT.

This clonotype was observed a handful of times. The DNA for the CDR3 is TGTGCCACCAGCCGACTAGCGGGGGGGCAAGAGACCCAGTACTTC. Its translation: CATSRLAGGQETQYF. The chain links TRBV24-1 to TRBJ2-5, with 14 positions matching TRBD2. This CDR3 contains 15 residues. V was clipped by 7 bases and J by 2 bases; unmatched bases: 2. Germline V gene data show CDR1 as KGHDR and CDR2 as SFDVKD.

The sample holds a few counts of this clonotype. CDR3 region: CASSLAGVAGNTIYF. CDR3 in DNA: TGTGCCAGCAGCTTGGCAGGGGTCGCTGGAAACACCATATATTTT. The V and J genes are TRBV5-4 and TRBJ1-3; D may be TRBD1 (6 bases). CDR1 and CDR2 from the germline V gene are SGHNT and YYREEE (reference sequence). CDR3 size: 15 residues. V lost 0 bases to trimming and J lost 2 bases, with 9 bases between them.

V gene TRBV12-3 or TRBV12-4 combines with J gene TRBJ2-7; perhaps D is TRBD1 or TRBD2 (6 bases each). V dropped 5 bases and J dropped 9 bases, with 20 bases sitting between them. CDR3 length: 14 amino acids. This CDR3 is CASSPHPGGTGQYV. In nucleotides, the CDR3 is TGTGCCAGCAGTCCCCACCCCGGGGGCACGGGGCAGTACGTC.

This clonotype appeared a few times. The chain carries TRBV18 and TRBJ1-4; 7 positions match TRBD1. Germline loops: CDR1 KGHSH, CDR2 LQKENI. CDR3 size: 14 residues. The V gene end was trimmed by 1 base and the J gene end by 8 bases; junction bases not matched to a gene: 4. CDR3 protein: CASSPQGADEKLFF. Here the CDR3 DNA reads TGTGCCAGCTCACCACAGGGGGCGGACGAAAAACTGTTTTTT.

This clonotype was detected only a few times. This chain connects TRBV20-1 to TRBJ1-5; TRBD1 agrees at 9 bases. V was pared by 4 bases and J by 6 bases, with 10 bases of the junction left unmatched. The germline gives CDR1 DFQATT, CDR2 SNEGSKA (reference sequence). The CDR3 covers 15 residues. This CDR3 is CSATQRTGEGQPQHF. In DNA form, the CDR3 reads TGCAGTGCTACCCAGCGGACAGGGGAGGGTCAGCCCCAGCATTTT.

The rearrangement uses TRBV6-1 and TRBJ2-5; TRBD1 agrees at 7 bases. CDR1 MNHNS and CDR2 SASEGT come from the germline V gene. Trimming removed 8 bases from V and 5 bases from J; junction bases left unmatched: 8. The CDR3 extends over 13 amino acids. The CDR3 DNA follows: TGTGCCAGCGAGACAGGGCTAGTGGAGACCCAGTACTTC. Its translation: CASETGLVETQYF.

The V and J genes are TRBV4-2 and TRBJ1-2; D may be TRBD1 (5 bases). The CDR3 spans 16 residues. CDR1 is LGHNA and CDR2 is YNFKEQ in the germline V gene. V was trimmed by 0 bases and J by 6 bases, leaving 17 bases between them. In nucleotides, the CDR3 is TGTGCCAGCAGCCAAGATCCCGGGGCTTTTACTGATGGCTACACCTTC. Translation gives CASSQDPGAFTDGYTF.

The rearrangement links TRBV30 to TRBJ2-3; D is unresolved. The V and J ends lost 1 base and 4 bases respectively, with 3 bases between them. This CDR3 contains 11 residues. Germline V lookup: CDR1 GTSNPN, CDR2 SVGIG (reference sequence). As DNA, the CDR3 is TGTGCCTGGAGTGGGTCAGATACGCAGTATTTT. It codes for CAWSGSDTQYF.

This clonotype has just a few counts. The V and J genes are TRBV14 and TRBJ2-4; 8 nucleotides line up with TRBD2. CDR3 length: 16 amino acids. Germline loops: CDR1 SGHDN, CDR2 FVKESK. The V gene end was trimmed by 9 bases and the J gene end by 9 bases; junction bases not matched to a gene: 19. CDR3 sequence: CARSLPPGLGISIQYF. The CDR3, as DNA: TGTGCCAGAAGTCTCCCCCCGGGACTAGGAATTAGCATTCAGTACTTC.

Ten or more counts support this clonotype. V and J are TRBV20-1 and TRBJ2-5, with D perhaps matching TRBD1 (5 bases). Trimming took off 3 bases at V and 2 bases at J, with 7 bases between the two ends. This CDR3 contains 12 residues. Germline CDR1 and CDR2: DFQATT and SNEGSKA (reference sequence). For the CDR3, the DNA is TGCAGTGCTAGTCACAGGCAAGAGACCCAGTACTTC. Protein sequence: CSASHRQETQYF.

This clonotype was recorded a few times. This chain connects TRBV18 to TRBJ1-4; D is possibly TRBD1 (5 bases). The germline V and J ends were trimmed by 4 bases and 0 bases, with 12 bases remaining between them. CDR3 length equals 16 residues. CDR1 is KGHSH, CDR2 LQKENI, per germline. CDR3 sequence: CASSLVQTATNEKLFF. CDR3 nucleotides: TGTGCCAGCTCACTAGTCCAGACAGCAACTAATGAAAAACTGTTTTTT.

The table lists this clonotype with many counts. The CDR3 loop reads CASSYGGAGDTQYF. CDR3 bases: TGTGCCAGCAGTTACGGGGGGGCCGGAGATACGCAGTATTTT. This chain joins TRBV12-3 or TRBV12-4 and TRBJ2-3, with 8 bases that match TRBD2. Trimming took 4 bases from V and 5 from J; bases not matched to a gene: 5. The CDR3 length is 14 residues.